One T cell receptor (beta chain) is described in this entry. Its target is unknown. The length of the CDR3 is 15 residues. Losses at the gene ends were 4 bases for V and 5 bases for J; bases not matched to a gene: 9. Germline CDR1 and CDR2: SGHNT and YYREEE (reference sequence). The sample is drawn from a study of cytomegalovirus exposure and HLA in healthy donors. Study details: In a previous analysis, around 110 million unique TCR beta sequences were found from some 180 million T cells.

Though nominally healthy at sampling, donors likely had unrecorded immune exposures. Findings and limits, study-wide: According to a later analysis, donors in an Asian-associated ancestry cluster reportedly had fewer N-insertions than the 666-donor mean. Available immune exposure information covered CMV serostatus only.

Primers: 60 Vbeta forward and 13 Jbeta reverse. Measured with immunoSEQ multiplex PCR; TCRdb has only the in-frame clones, and not every one. This table holds tens of thousands of clones, less than 80% found once. The V and J genes are TRBV5-4 and TRBJ1-1; 9 nucleotides line up with TRBD1. The TCR comes from a middle-aged woman in good health and CMV-seropositive. The specimen sequenced was PBMCs. The CDR3 sequence is CASSTTDRGYTEAFF. The CDR3 DNA reads TGTGCCAGCAGCACCACCGACAGGGGGTATACTGAAGCTTTCTTT.